These T cell receptor beta chains were read from a single sample in a study of control samples from healthy donors and cancer patients. Sequenced by immunoSEQ multiplex PCR; TCRdb stores in-frame clones only, minus some. The data show roughly 130,000 clones, with approximately 95% seen just once and 3.6% held by the top ten. The material sequenced was blood. These receptors came from a man aged 30 to 45 in good health. The CDR3 runs from the conserved cysteine through the conserved F or W. A D gene is named only where the DNA matches it firmly. Expanded clones get a size class; other rows say once, few or many, or leave the size out.

CDR3nt	CDR3aa	v_gene	d_gene	j_gene	abundance
TGTGCCAGCAGTTACCGGGACTCCCTACGGGAGCAGTACTTC	CASSYRDSLREQYF	TRBV6-5	-	TRBJ2-7	-
TGTGCCAGCTTGGTAGCACTTAGCACAGATACGCAGTATTTT	CASLVALSTDTQYF	TRBV18	-	TRBJ2-3	once
TGTGCCAGCGAAAGCGTATTGGGTGATGGCTCTGGAAACACCATATATTTT	CASESVLGDGSGNTIYF	TRBV28	-	TRBJ1-3	-
TGTGCCAGCAGCCGGCGACAGGGTGTCAATGAGCAGTTCTTC	CASSRRQGVNEQFF	TRBV7-3	TRBD1	TRBJ2-1	-
TGTGCCTGGAAGGAAAACTATGGCTACACCTTC	CAWKENYGYTF	TRBV30	-	TRBJ1-2	-
TGTGCCAGCAGCTTAACGGGGGGCACTGAAGCTTTCTTT	CASSLTGGTEAFF	TRBV5-5	-	TRBJ1-1	-
TGTGCCAGCAGTTCAACCCCTATTACCAGGGAGGCTGAAGCTTTCTTT	CASSSTPITREAEAFF	TRBV6-2/TRBV6-3	-	TRBJ1-1	-
TGTGCCAGCATGGGAGGGCCCCCCTCCTACGAGCAGTACTTC	CASMGGPPSYEQYF	TRBV6-5	TRBD2	TRBJ2-7	-
TGTGCCAGCTCACTGGGACAGAACTACGAGCAGTACTTC	CASSLGQNYEQYF	TRBV7-8	TRBD1	TRBJ2-7	-
TGTGCCAGCACCCCGCGCGGCGGTTCCTACGAGCAGTACTTC	CASTPRGGSYEQYF	TRBV6-2/TRBV6-3	-	TRBJ2-7	few
TGTGCCAGCAGCGTAGGACCGGGGGACCACTACGAGCAGTACTTC	CASSVGPGDHYEQYF	TRBV9	-	TRBJ2-7	-
TGTGCCAGCAGCCCATCGGGAGGTCAGCCCCAGCATTTT	CASSPSGGQPQHF	TRBV27	-	TRBJ1-5	-
TGTGCCTGGAGTGTGGCAGGGCCTAATTCACCCCTCCACTTT	CAWSVAGPNSPLHF	TRBV30	-	TRBJ1-6	-
TGTGCCAGCAGCCGACAGGGGGAGCAGTACTTC	CASSRQGEQYF	TRBV7-9	TRBD1	TRBJ2-7	-
TGTGCCAGTAGTATGGGGTTATTGTCACCCCTCCACTTT	CASSMGLLSPLHF	TRBV19	-	TRBJ1-6	-
TGTGCCAGCAGTTTCTTAGCGGGGGGGGATACGCAGTATTTT	CASSFLAGGDTQYF	TRBV2	TRBD2	TRBJ2-3	once
TGTGCCAGCAGTCTCGACAGGGGGCCAGGTCAGCCCCAGCATTTT	CASSLDRGPGQPQHF	TRBV7-9	TRBD1	TRBJ1-5	-
TGTGCCAGCTCAGGGAAGACTGAAGCTTTCTTT	CASSGKTEAFF	TRBV11-2	-	TRBJ1-1	-
TGCGCCAGCAGCCTCTCGAGGACGGGCTTCGGTGAGCAGTTCTTC	CASSLSRTGFGEQFF	TRBV4-1	-	TRBJ2-1	-
TGCAGCGCCGGGTGGACCGGCTCTGGAAACACCATATATTTT	CSAGWTGSGNTIYF	TRBV29-1	-	TRBJ1-3	-
TGCGCCAGCAGCCAAGAACGGGGGAATCGGCCCCAGCATTTT	CASSQERGNRPQHF	TRBV4-1	-	TRBJ1-5	once
TGTGCCAGCAGCTCCGGGACAGGGGAGATTGAAAAACTGTTTTTT	CASSSGTGEIEKLFF	TRBV5-6	TRBD1	TRBJ1-4	-
TGCACCAGCAGCCCACGGGACAGCCAAGAGACCCAGTACTTC	CTSSPRDSQETQYF	TRBV1	-	TRBJ2-5	-
TGTGCCAGCAGTTTGCTGAGAAGCAATCAGCCCCAGCATTTT	CASSLLRSNQPQHF	TRBV28	-	TRBJ1-5	-
TGTGCCAGCAGCAATAGACCTGGACAGGTGGGGGGACCCCTCCACTTT	CASSNRPGQVGGPLHF	TRBV7-2	TRBD1	TRBJ1-6	-
TGTGCCAGCAGCCAGGCGGGGAAGGAGAATGAAAAACTGTTTTTT	CASSQAGKENEKLFF	TRBV7-9	-	TRBJ1-4	-
TGTGCCAGCAGCTTGGACAGGGACAATTCACCCCTCCACTTT	CASSLDRDNSPLHF	TRBV5-4	-	TRBJ1-6	-
TGTGCCAGCTCAAGGGTAGATACGCAGTATTTT	CASSRVDTQYF	TRBV18	-	TRBJ2-3	-